The T cell receptor beta chain described here comes from a study of blood T cell repertoires in COVID-19. Overall study: Sites in the United States, Italy and Spain provided acute and convalescent COVID-19 samples. In each case, the material was cDNA or gDNA derived from T cells, B-cell-depleted T cells, or PBMCs.

Per the original data handling: Reference gene primers were amplified, and this amplification served to estimate nucleated cell counts. Profiled with immunoSEQ multiplex PCR; TCRdb holds only in-frame clones, not every one. The DNA was the basis for D and trimming; V, J and clone size are from that table. The table lists more than 250,000 clones, roughly 84% of them singletons. The sequence was obtained from a man between 50 and 59 years old with active or convalescent COVID-19. Material for sequencing was peripheral blood.

CDR3 sequence: CASRPGYSGNTIYF. CDR3 bases: TGTGCCAGCAGGCCAGGGTACTCTGGAAACACCATATATTTT. This chain joins TRBV27 and TRBJ1-3, with a weak D call TRBD1 (5 bases). The V and J ends lost 6 bases and 0 bases respectively, with 9 bases between them. Germline CDR1 reads MNHEY; CDR2 reads SMNVEV (reference sequence). This CDR3 comprises 14 residues.